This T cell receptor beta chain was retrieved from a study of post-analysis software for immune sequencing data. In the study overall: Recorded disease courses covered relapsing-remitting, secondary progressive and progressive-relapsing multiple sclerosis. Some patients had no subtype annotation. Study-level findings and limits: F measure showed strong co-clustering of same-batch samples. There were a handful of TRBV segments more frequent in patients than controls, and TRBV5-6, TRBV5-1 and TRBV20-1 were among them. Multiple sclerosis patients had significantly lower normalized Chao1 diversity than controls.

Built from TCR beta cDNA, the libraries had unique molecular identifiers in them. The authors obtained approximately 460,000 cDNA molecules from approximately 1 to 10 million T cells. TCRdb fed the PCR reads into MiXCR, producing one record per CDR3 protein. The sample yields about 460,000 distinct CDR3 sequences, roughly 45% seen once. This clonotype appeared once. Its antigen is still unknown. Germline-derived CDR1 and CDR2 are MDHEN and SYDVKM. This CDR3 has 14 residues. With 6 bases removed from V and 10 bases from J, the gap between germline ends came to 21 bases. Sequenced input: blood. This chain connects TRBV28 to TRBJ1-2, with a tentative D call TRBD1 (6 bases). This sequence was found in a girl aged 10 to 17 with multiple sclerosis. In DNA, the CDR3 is TGTGCCAGCAGCCCCGGGGAGGCAGGGGTTTCCTACACCTTC. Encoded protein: CASSPGEAGVSYTF.